Each of the 6 T cell receptor beta chains below was sequenced from the same sample in a study of T-cell reconstitution after alpha-beta-depleted transplantation in children. Preparation of the TCRbeta library involved a method that used unique molecular identifiers. TCRdb re-called the PCR reads with MiXCR, one entry per CDR3 protein. The data contain just under 550,000 distinct CDR3 sequences, approximately 20% of them singletons. Source: PBMCs from the stem cell graft donor, taken from the stem cell graft. The receptors were sampled from a human donor who donated a stem cell graft to a child with acute lymphoblastic leukemia.

This clonotype has at least ten counts. J is TRBJ1-2 and V is TRBV5-1; 7 bases align to TRBD1. After removal of 8 bases from V and 5 bases from J, the junction contained 9 bases not matched to a gene. CDR3 length: 13 amino acids. CDR1 and CDR2 (germline): SGHRS, YFSETQ. DNA for the CDR3: TGCGCCAGTCGGCCACAGGGGTGGTATGGCTACACCTTC. Translated: CASRPQGWYGYTF.

The DNA for the CDR3 is TGTGCCAGCAGCACATATTTAGAACCTGAAGCTTTCTTT. Protein sequence: CASSTYLEPEAFF. This chain connects TRBV7-2 to TRBJ1-1; no clear D gene. This CDR3 is built from 13 residues. Trimming stripped 5 bases from V and 6 bases from J, with 13 bases between. Germline V lookup: CDR1 SGHTA, CDR2 FQGNSA. The whole variable domain, remainder taken from reference TRBV7-2 and TRBJ1-1, is GAGVSQSPSNKVTEKGKDVELRCDPISGHTALYWYRQSLGQGLEFLIYFQGNSAPDKSGLPSDRFSAERTGGSVSTLTIQRTQQEDSAVYLCASSTYLEPEAFFGQGTRLTVV.

Remarks on this clonotype: A read error may produce the germline difference seen at one junction end. CDR3 sequence: CASSLDRDTGAFF. In DNA, the CDR3 is TGCGCCAGCAGCTTAGACAGGGACACTGGAGCTTTCTTT. The chain recombines TRBV5-1 with TRBJ1-1; the match to TRBD1 covers 7 bases. This CDR3 has 13 residues. Germline CDR1 and CDR2: SGHRS and YFSETQ.

J is TRBJ2-7 and V is TRBV5-1; 7 bases agree with TRBD2. CDR1 and CDR2 from the germline V gene are SGHRS and YFSETQ. After removal of 6 bases from V and 5 bases from J, the junction contained 23 bases not matched to a gene. CDR3 length: 18 amino acids. The CDR3 DNA is TGCGCCAGCACTAAAACGGGGCGGGAGAGCAACCCCTACCACGAGCAGTACTTC. This translates into CASTKTGRESNPYHEQYF.

The chain joins TRBV10-3 to TRBJ1-5, with 7 bases lining up with TRBD1. The CDR3 contains 14 residues. CDR1 is ENHRY, CDR2 SYGVKD, per germline. Unmatched junction bases numbered 4, after V lost 8 bases and J lost 0 bases. CDR3 sequence (DNA): TGTGCCATCGGACAGGACTATAGCAATCAGCCCCAGCATTTT. It yields the protein CAIGQDYSNQPQHF.

The chain carries TRBV5-1 and TRBJ2-3; no firm D call. The CDR3 contains 14 residues. Trimming left V 2 bases short and J 0 bases short, with 7 bases between. Looked up from germline, CDR1 is SGHRS and CDR2 is YFSETQ. In DNA form, the CDR3 reads TGCGCCAGCAGCTTTCAAGCGAGCACAGATACGCAGTATTTT. This sequence encodes CASSFQASTDTQYF.